This TCR beta chain was sequenced during a study of neurological immune-mediated disorders. This clonotype showed up many times. Germline V CDR1 and CDR2: SGHAT, FQNNGV. The V gene end was trimmed by 6 bases and the J gene end by 6 bases; junction bases not matched to a gene: 8. The CDR3 covers 14 residues. Every sequencing run drew on 15-18 subjects and yielded over 160 million TCR-beta sequences. MiXCR was run by TCRdb on the 5' RACE reads, yielding one entry per CDR3 protein. The table includes tens of thousands of distinct CDR3 sequences, roughly an eighth detected once. Time point of the sample: longitudinal time-point 2. The starting material, 2 million PBMCs stored at -80 C, gave rise to the unsorted libraries.

The rearrangement uses TRBV11-2 and TRBJ2-1, with 7 bases aligning to TRBD1. The clonotype originates from a female donor with HTLV-1-associated myelopathy (HAM/TSP). Specimen: PBMCs. For the CDR3, the DNA is TGTGCCAGCAGGGGGACACAGGGGCGCAATGAGCAGTTCTTC. Translation: CASRGTQGRNEQFF.